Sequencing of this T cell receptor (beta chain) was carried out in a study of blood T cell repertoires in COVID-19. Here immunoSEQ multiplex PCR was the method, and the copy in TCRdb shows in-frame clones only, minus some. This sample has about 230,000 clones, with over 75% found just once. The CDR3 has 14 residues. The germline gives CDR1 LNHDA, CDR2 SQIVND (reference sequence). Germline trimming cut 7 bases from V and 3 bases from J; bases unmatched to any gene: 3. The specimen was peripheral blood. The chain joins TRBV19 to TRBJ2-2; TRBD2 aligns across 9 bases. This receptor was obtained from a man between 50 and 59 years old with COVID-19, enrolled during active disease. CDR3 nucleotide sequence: TGTGCCAGTACGAGGACTAGCGACACCGGGGAGCTGTTTTTT. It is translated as CASTRTSDTGELFF.